These T cell receptor beta chains were read from a single sample in a study of early T cells in non-severe SARS-CoV-2 infection. MiXCR, applied by TCRdb to the 5' RACE reads, yields one record per CDR3 protein. The sample yields more than 20,000 distinct CDR3 sequences, approximately 3.9% seen once. Sequencing was performed on whole blood. These receptors came from an adult who was a healthcare worker with PCR-confirmed SARS-CoV-2 infection or an uninfected control (not recorded which). Each CDR3 is given with its conserved first and last residue. A D gene is named only where the DNA matches it firmly. A clone size is listed for some rows: how often the clone was seen (once, few, many), or a class if it is expanded.

v_gene	j_gene	d_gene	abundance	CDR3nt	CDR3aa
TRBV29-1	TRBJ2-7	NA	many	TGCAGCGTTTCAAATTCTCGATGGGGTACCGGCGAGCAGTACTTC	CSVSNSRWGTGEQYF
TRBV7-3	TRBJ2-2	TRBD2	NA	TGTGCCAGCAGCACCACTAGCGCGAACACCGGGGAGCTGTTTTTT	CASSTTSANTGELFF
TRBV6-1	TRBJ1-2	NA	many	TGTGCCAGCAGAGAGGGAGGTTCTAACTATGGCTACACCTTC	CASREGGSNYGYTF
TRBV11-2	TRBJ2-1	NA	many	TGTGCCAGCAGCCCTTATAACTACAATGAGCAGTTCTTC	CASSPYNYNEQFF
TRBV20-1	TRBJ2-7	NA	few	TGCAGTGCTTCCGAGCGCGTTTCCTACGAGCAGTACTTC	CSASERVSYEQYF
TRBV24-1	TRBJ2-3	TRBD1	many	TGTGCCACCAGTGATTTGACCGGGACAGGGGCGCGGACAGATACGCAGTATTTT	CATSDLTGTGARTDTQYF
TRBV18	TRBJ1-5	NA	many	TGTGCCAGCTCACAGGGACGAGGCAATCAGCCCCAGCATTTT	CASSQGRGNQPQHF
TRBV28	TRBJ2-1	TRBD2	many	TGTGCCAGCAGACCACGGGGGGGCGGGAGACCCAATGAGCAGTTCTTC	CASRPRGGGRPNEQFF
TRBV7-3	TRBJ2-3	NA	few	TGTGCCAGCAGCCGCCGGGGAGGTGGAACAGATACGCAGTATTTT	CASSRRGGGTDTQYF
TRBV2	TRBJ2-2	TRBD2	NA	TGTGCCAGCATGGGCGGGAGTTGGAACACCGGGGAGCTGTTTTTT	CASMGGSWNTGELFF
TRBV6-1	TRBJ1-5	NA	many	TGTGCCAGCAGGGGGGGGGCCATAAGCAATCAGCCCCAGCATTTT	CASRGGAISNQPQHF
TRBV4-1	TRBJ1-1	NA	many	TGCGCCAGCAGCCAAGATGGGGGGCAGGACACTGAAGCTTTCTTT	CASSQDGGQDTEAFF
TRBV21-1	TRBJ2-1	NA	many	TGTGCCAGCAGCAAAGGAGGCCGACCTAGAGTCTATGAGCAGTTCTTC	CASSKGGRPRVYEQFF
TRBV6-1	TRBJ2-1	NA	many	TGTGCCAGCAGTGAAAGGGGTTACGGTGAGCAGTTCTTC	CASSERGYGEQFF
TRBV28	TRBJ2-3	NA	many	TGTGCCAGCAGCGGTACCAGCACAGATACGCAGTATTTT	CASSGTSTDTQYF
TRBV7-3	TRBJ2-7	NA	many	TGTGCCAGCAGACGAGACAGCGACTCCTACGAGCAGTACTTC	CASRRDSDSYEQYF
TRBV20-1	TRBJ2-3	TRBD2	many	TGCAGTGCTATCGCTAGCGGGAGGACAGATACGCAGTATTTT	CSAIASGRTDTQYF
TRBV15	TRBJ2-7	TRBD2	large	TGTGCCACCAGCAGAGCGGCGGGAGGGTCCTACGAGCAGTACTTC	CATSRAAGGSYEQYF
TRBV28	TRBJ1-2	NA	many	TGTGCCAGCAGACCGACAGGAGGTTACGGGAACTATGGCTACACCTTC	CASRPTGGYGNYGYTF
TRBV20-1	TRBJ2-7	NA	many	TGCAGTGCTCGACAGGGAGGAGGATCCTACGAGCAGTACTTC	CSARQGGGSYEQYF
TRBV6-5	TRBJ2-1	NA	many	TGTGCCAGCAGAAGGGGCAGTCAGTCCCCTAGCTACAATGAGCAGTTCTTC	CASRRGSQSPSYNEQFF
TRBV6-6	TRBJ2-3	NA	many	TGTGCCAGCAGTCTTCAGGGAGATACGCAGTATTTT	CASSLQGDTQYF
TRBV19	TRBJ2-1	NA	many	TGTGCCAGTAGTACGGGGGCCCTCCTGTTCTTC	CASSTGALLFF
TRBV29-1	TRBJ2-5	NA	many	TGCAGCGTTGGGCTAGCCGAACAAGAGACCCAGTACTTC	CSVGLAEQETQYF
TRBV19	TRBJ1-5	NA	many	TGTGCCAGTAGCCCGGGACACCATAGGGGCAATCAGCCCCAGCATTTT	CASSPGHHRGNQPQHF
TRBV20-1	TRBJ2-1	TRBD2	many	TGCAGTGCTGCCCTGGGGGGAGGGGACAATGAGCAGTTCTTC	CSAALGGGDNEQFF
TRBV5-4	TRBJ2-2	NA	few	TGTGCCAGCAGCTTCGGCGCGACAGCGAACACCGGGGAGCTGTTTTTT	CASSFGATANTGELFF
TRBV5-1	TRBJ2-3	NA	many	TGCGCCAGCAGCTATGGACAGCGGTGGGAATCTAGCACAGATACGCAGTATTTT	CASSYGQRWESSTDTQYF
TRBV6-5	TRBJ2-7	TRBD1	many	TGTGCCAGCAGTTACTCCGACAGGGGAGGCTCCGAGCAGTACTTC	CASSYSDRGGSEQYF
TRBV20-1	TRBJ2-7	TRBD1	few	TGCAGTGCTAGAGGGACAGGGGACCGGGACTTTTCCTACGAGCAGTACTTC	CSARGTGDRDFSYEQYF
TRBV2	TRBJ2-3	NA	few	TGTGCCAGCAGGGGGGTCGGAGATACGCAGTATTTT	CASRGVGDTQYF
TRBV5-1	TRBJ2-1	NA	NA	TGCGCCAGCAGCTTGGGGCAGGTATACAATGAGCAGTTCTTC	CASSLGQVYNEQFF
TRBV5-4	TRBJ2-1	NA	many	TGTGCCAGCAGCTATAGCGCTAGCTCCTACAATGAGCAGTTCTTC	CASSYSASSYNEQFF
TRBV30	TRBJ1-4	NA	many	TGTGCCTGGAGTTCCATATTTGAAGAAAAACTGTTTTTT	CAWSSIFEEKLFF
TRBV6-2/TRBV6-3	TRBJ2-1	NA	few	TGTGCCAGCAGTTACTCCACCCGGCAGGGCCGCTCCTACAATGAGCAGTTCTTC	CASSYSTRQGRSYNEQFF
TRBV19	TRBJ2-5	NA	many	TGTGCCAGTAGTACCCGGGACGTACAAGAGACCCAGTACTTC	CASSTRDVQETQYF
TRBV7-9	TRBJ2-1	TRBD2	many	TGTGCCAGCAGCTTAGTGGTAGCGGGCGGCGATGAGCAGTTCTTC	CASSLVVAGGDEQFF
TRBV28	TRBJ2-1	TRBD2	NA	TGTGCCAGCAGCACGACTAGCGGGAGGGAGGGTGAGCAGTTCTTC	CASSTTSGREGEQFF
TRBV4-1	TRBJ1-1	NA	many	TGCGCCAGCAGCCAAGGCAGGGGCCGAGAAGCTTTCTTT	CASSQGRGREAFF
TRBV20-1	TRBJ2-2	NA	many	TGCAGTGCTACCCCCCAAGGGAGACGTGTAGCCGGGGAGCTGTTTTTT	CSATPQGRRVAGELFF
TRBV6-6	TRBJ2-3	NA	few	TGTGCCAGCAGTTACATAAACGGAGCCGATACGCAGTATTTT	CASSYINGADTQYF